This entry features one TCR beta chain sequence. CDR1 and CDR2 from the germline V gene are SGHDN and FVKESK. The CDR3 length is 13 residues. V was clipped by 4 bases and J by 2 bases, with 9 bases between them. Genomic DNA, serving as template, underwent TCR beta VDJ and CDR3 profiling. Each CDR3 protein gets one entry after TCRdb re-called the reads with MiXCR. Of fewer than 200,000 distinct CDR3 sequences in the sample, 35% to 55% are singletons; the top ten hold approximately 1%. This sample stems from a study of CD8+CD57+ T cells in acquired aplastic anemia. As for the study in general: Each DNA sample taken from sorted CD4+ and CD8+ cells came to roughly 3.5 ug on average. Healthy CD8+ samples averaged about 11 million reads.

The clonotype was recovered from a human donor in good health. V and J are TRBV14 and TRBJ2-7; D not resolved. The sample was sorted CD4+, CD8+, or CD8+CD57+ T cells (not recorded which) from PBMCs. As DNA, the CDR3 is TGTGCCAGCAGCCCACGACCCCCCTACGAGCAGTACTTC. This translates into CASSPRPPYEQYF.